These 8 T cell receptor beta chains share one sample of origin, sequenced in a study of human T cells and chemical hapten exposure. As for time point: healthy volunteer bleed at 6 weeks. Total RNA came from unfractionated whole blood. One entry per CDR3 protein, called by TCRdb with MiXCR from the RACE reads. In the table there are 65,000 to 95,000 distinct CDR3 sequences, 8.6% of which are singletons. Sequenced sample: whole blood. These receptors were taken from a female donor in good health. Some clones in this sample may be carry-over from other donors' samples.

At least ten counts were recorded for this clonotype. This chain uses TRBV29-1 with TRBJ2-2, with TRBD1 identical over 9 bases. With V trimmed by 4 bases and J by 6 bases, 6 bases remained unmatched. The CDR3 covers 14 residues. In germline, CDR1 is SQVTM, CDR2 ANQGSEA. CDR3 loop: CSVGETGGSGELFF. The CDR3 DNA reads TGCAGCGTTGGTGAGACAGGGGGTTCCGGGGAGCTGTTTTTT.

This clonotype showed up just a few times. The gene calls are TRBV3-1 and TRBJ1-6; D unresolved. Per the germline V gene, CDR1 is LGHDT and CDR2 is YNNKEL (reference sequence). The V and J ends lost 0 bases and 14 bases respectively, with 14 bases between them. CDR3 size: 14 residues. The CDR3, as DNA: TGTGCCAGCAGCCAAGATAGGTTCGTCCCTTCCCTCCACTTT. This translates into CASSQDRFVPSLHF.

V gene TRBV19 combines with J gene TRBJ1-2; perhaps TRBD1 as D (6 bases). Germline assignment: CDR1 LNHDA and CDR2 SQIVND (reference sequence). The CDR3 runs to 14 residues. In DNA, the CDR3 is TGTGCAACCACCCCGGACAGCTATAACTATGGCTACACCTTC. Translation: CATTPDSYNYGYTF.

This clonotype was seen ten or more times. The rearrangement links TRBV29-1 to TRBJ1-5; a weak D match, TRBD1 (5 bases). The CDR3 is 12 amino acids. Germline CDR1 and CDR2: SQVTM and ANQGSEA. CDR3 DNA: TGCAGTGGTGACAGCCTTAATCAGCCCCAGCATTTT. Translation gives CSGDSLNQPQHF.

This clonotype was seen repeatedly, ten times or more. The gene calls are TRBV11-2 and TRBJ1-1, with TRBD1 matching 7 bases. The CDR3 runs to 22 residues. J gave up 0 bases and V 5 bases, and 27 bases lay outside the gene matches. CDR1 and CDR2 from the germline V gene are SGHAT and FQNNGV. As DNA, the CDR3 is TGTGCCAGCAGCCGCCCCCGGGGACAGCTTTTATCAGAAGATTTCATGAACACTGAAGCTTTCTTT. Translation gives CASSRPRGQLLSEDFMNTEAFF.

This clonotype was counted ten times or more. The rearrangement links TRBV20-1 to TRBJ1-3, with D perhaps matching TRBD1 (5 bases). The CDR3 runs 15 residues. Germline V gene sequence: CDR1 DFQATT, CDR2 SNEGSKA (reference sequence). With 8 bases removed from V and 1 base from J, the gap between germline ends came to 18 bases. The CDR3 DNA reads TGCAGTACGGCTCGGTTGGGGGAATCTGGAAACACCATATATTTT. It codes for CSTARLGESGNTIYF.

This clonotype was detected only a few times. The rearrangement uses TRBV15 and TRBJ1-2; no clear D gene. The germline CDR1 and CDR2 sequences are LNHNV and YYDKDF (reference sequence). This CDR3 contains 15 residues. The V end lost 6 bases, the J end lost 8 bases, and 22 bases lay between the germline ends. CDR3 in amino acids: CATSSRKVAPRGYTF. CDR3 bases: TGTGCCACCAGTTCCCGCAAGGTCGCCCCACGAGGCTACACCTTC.

This clonotype was seen many times. The chain employs TRBV14 and TRBJ2-6; D is uncertain. The CDR3 sequence is 15 residues long. The germline V and J ends were trimmed by 4 bases and 0 bases, with 7 bases remaining between them. Germline CDR1 and CDR2: SGHDN and FVKESK. CDR3 protein: CASSLLFSGANVLTF. The CDR3 nucleotides are TGTGCCAGCAGCCTCCTGTTCTCTGGGGCCAACGTCCTGACTTTC.